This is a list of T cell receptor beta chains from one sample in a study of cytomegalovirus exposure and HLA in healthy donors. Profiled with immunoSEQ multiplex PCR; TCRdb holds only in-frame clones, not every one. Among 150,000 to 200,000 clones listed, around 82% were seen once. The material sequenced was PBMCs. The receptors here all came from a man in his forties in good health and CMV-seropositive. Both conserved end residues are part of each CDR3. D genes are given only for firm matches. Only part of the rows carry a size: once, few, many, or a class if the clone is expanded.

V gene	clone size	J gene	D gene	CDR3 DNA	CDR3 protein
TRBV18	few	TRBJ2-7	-	TGTGCCAGCTCACCAACCTCCCGGGGCGAGCAGTACTTC	CASSPTSRGEQYF
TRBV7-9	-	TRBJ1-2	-	TGTGCCAGCAGCCCAGGGGCCGGGGGGCCGCGGTATGGCTACACCTTC	CASSPGAGGPRYGYTF
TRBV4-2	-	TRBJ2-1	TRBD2	TGTGCCAGCAGCCAAGAAGGGGCTAGCGGGTGGTTAGGATCCTACAATGAGCAGTTCTTC	CASSQEGASGWLGSYNEQFF
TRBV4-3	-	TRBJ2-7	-	TGCGCCAGCAGCCAAGACCGGACTCCCAAGGGAACCTACGAGCAGTACTTC	CASSQDRTPKGTYEQYF
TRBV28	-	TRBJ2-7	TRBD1	TGTGCCAGCAGTCTTTATAGGGCGGGACAGGGGAGCTACGAGCAGTACTTC	CASSLYRAGQGSYEQYF
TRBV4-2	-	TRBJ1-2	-	TGTGCCAGCAGCCAAGAAGAGGTCGCGGACTATGGCTACACCTTC	CASSQEEVADYGYTF
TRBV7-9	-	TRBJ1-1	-	TGTGCCAGCAGCTTAGCGAGAGGAACTGAAGCTTTCTTT	CASSLARGTEAFF
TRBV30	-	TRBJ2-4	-	TGTGCCTGGAGTACGGGAGAAAGGAACATTCAGTACTTC	CAWSTGERNIQYF
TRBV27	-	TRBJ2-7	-	TGTGCCAGCAGTTTTGGGGGGTTTTACGAGCAGTACTTC	CASSFGGFYEQYF
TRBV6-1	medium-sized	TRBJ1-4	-	TGTGCCAGCAGTGTGATGGCCCCCGCAACTAATGAAAAACTGTTTTTT	CASSVMAPATNEKLFF
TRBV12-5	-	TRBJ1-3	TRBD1	TGTGCTAGTGGTGGGGACAGGGGGCTTCTAGGGGCTTCTTCCTCTGGAAACACCATATATTTT	CASGGDRGLLGASSSGNTIYF
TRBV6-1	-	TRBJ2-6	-	TGTGCCAGCATCAGACGGACAGCCGGGGCCAACGTCCTGACTTTC	CASIRRTAGANVLTF
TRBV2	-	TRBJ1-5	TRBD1	TGTGCCAACCGACAGGGGGCCAATCAGCCCCAGCATTTT	CANRQGANQPQHF
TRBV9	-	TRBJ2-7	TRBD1	TGTGCCAGCAGCGCTAAGACAGGGCTGGCCCACGAGCAGTACTTC	CASSAKTGLAHEQYF
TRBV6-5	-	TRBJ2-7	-	TGTGCCAGCAGTCCCGTGACCGGAGCGGGCGAGCAGTACTTC	CASSPVTGAGEQYF
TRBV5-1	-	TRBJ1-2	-	TGCGCCAGCAGCTCAGAGACAGCACTCTATGGCTACACCTTC	CASSSETALYGYTF
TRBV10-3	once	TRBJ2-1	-	TGTGCCATCAGTGAGTCGCCCGGGTCCTCCTACAATGAGCAGTTCTTC	CAISESPGSSYNEQFF
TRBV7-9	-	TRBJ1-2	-	TGTGCCAGCAGCTTAAATGTCGGTGGCTACACCTTC	CASSLNVGGYTF
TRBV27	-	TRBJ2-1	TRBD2	TGTGCCAGCAGTTTATTTCTAGCGGGAGGAAGTGAGCAGTTCTTC	CASSLFLAGGSEQFF
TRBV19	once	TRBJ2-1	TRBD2	TGTGCCACCCAATGGACTAGCATACAGTTCTTC	CATQWTSIQFF
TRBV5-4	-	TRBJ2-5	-	TGTGCCAGCAGCTCAAGACTTGGCTCAAACCAAGAGACCCAGTACTTC	CASSSRLGSNQETQYF
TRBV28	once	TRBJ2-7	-	TGTGCCAGCAGTTCCCGACAGGGAGGCTCCTACGAGCAGTACTTC	CASSSRQGGSYEQYF
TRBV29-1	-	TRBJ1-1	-	TGCAGCGTTGACGGGAACACTGAAGCTTTCTTT	CSVDGNTEAFF
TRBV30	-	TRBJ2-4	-	TGTGCCTGGAGTGAGAGGCTTATAGCCAAAAACATTCAGTACTTC	CAWSERLIAKNIQYF
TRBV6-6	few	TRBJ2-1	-	TGTGCCAGCATTAACTCCAACTCCTACAATGAGCAGTTCTTC	CASINSNSYNEQFF
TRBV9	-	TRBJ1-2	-	TGTGCCAGCAGCCCCCAACAGACCGTTAACTATGGCTACACCTTC	CASSPQQTVNYGYTF
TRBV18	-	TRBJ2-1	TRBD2	TGTGCCAGCTCACCCACTAGCGGTGCCTCCTACAATGAGCAGTTCTTC	CASSPTSGASYNEQFF
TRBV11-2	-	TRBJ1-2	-	TGTGCCAGCAGCTTACTGACAGACTATGGCTACACCTTC	CASSLLTDYGYTF
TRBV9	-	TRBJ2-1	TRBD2	TGTGCCAGCAGCCCTCCTAGCGGGAGGTCCTACAATGAGCAGTTCTTC	CASSPPSGRSYNEQFF
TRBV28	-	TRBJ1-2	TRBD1	TGTGCCAGCAGTTCCACCGGGACAGGGAGAGGCTACACCTTC	CASSSTGTGRGYTF
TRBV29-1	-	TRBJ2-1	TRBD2	TGCAGCGTTGGGGGGGGGTGGGCGGTGGGAAATGAGCAGTTCTTC	CSVGGGWAVGNEQFF
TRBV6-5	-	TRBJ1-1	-	TGTGCCAGCAGTTTCCAACAGGGAAACACTGAAGCTTTCTTT	CASSFQQGNTEAFF
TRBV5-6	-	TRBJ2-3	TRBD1	TGTGCCAGCAGCTTAGGGACAGGGGGCACAGATACGCAGTATTTT	CASSLGTGGTDTQYF
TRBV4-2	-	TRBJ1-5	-	TGTGCCAGCAGCCAAGATGAGAACAGGGGCAATCAGCCCCAGCATTTT	CASSQDENRGNQPQHF
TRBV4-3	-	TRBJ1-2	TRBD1	TGCGCCAGCAGCCTGACAGGGGGCGTCTATGGCTACACCTTC	CASSLTGGVYGYTF
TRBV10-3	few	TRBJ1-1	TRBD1	TGTGCCATCACCGGGGGGACAGGGGGCACTGAAGCTTTCTTT	CAITGGTGGTEAFF
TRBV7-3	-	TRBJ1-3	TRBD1	TGTGCCAGCAGCTCACAGGGGACTGGAAACACCATATATTTT	CASSSQGTGNTIYF
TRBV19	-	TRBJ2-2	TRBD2	TGTGCCAGTAGTAAGCGGGAGGACACCGGGGAGCTGTTTTTT	CASSKREDTGELFF
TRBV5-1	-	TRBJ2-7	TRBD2	TGCGCCAGCAGCTCCATAGCGGGAGGGCAGTACGAGCAGTACTTC	CASSSIAGGQYEQYF
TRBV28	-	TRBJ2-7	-	TGTGCCAGCAGCACTAGGGTGTTTTTTTCCTACGAGCAGTACTTC	CASSTRVFFSYEQYF
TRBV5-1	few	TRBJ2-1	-	TGCGCCAGCAGCTTGCGAGGGAGCGGGTCCAATGAGCAGTTCTTC	CASSLRGSGSNEQFF
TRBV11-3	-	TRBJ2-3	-	TGTGCCAGCAGCCCTAGGAATTCCACAGATACGCAGTATTTT	CASSPRNSTDTQYF
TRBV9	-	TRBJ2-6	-	TGTGCCAGCAGCGTATATAGAGACTCTGGGGCCAACGTCCTGACTTTC	CASSVYRDSGANVLTF
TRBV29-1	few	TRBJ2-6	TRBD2	TGCAGCGCAACCACCGGGGGGACTGGGGCCAACGTCCTGACTTTC	CSATTGGTGANVLTF
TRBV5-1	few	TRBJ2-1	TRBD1	TGCGCCAGCAGCTTGGTACAGGGGAGAAACAATGAGCAGTTCTTC	CASSLVQGRNNEQFF
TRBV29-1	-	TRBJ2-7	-	TGCAGCGGGGTTAGACAGAGTAGTCACGAGCAGTACTTC	CSGVRQSSHEQYF
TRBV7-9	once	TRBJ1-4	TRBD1	TGTGCCAGCAGCTTATCAGACAGGGCCCTCCCTGAAAAACTGTTTTTT	CASSLSDRALPEKLFF